The 7 T cell receptor beta chains below all came from one sample that was sequenced in a study of regulatory T cells in long-lasting Graves disease. Specified time point: newly diagnosed GD, antithyroid drugs for less than 3 months. The TCR library was prepared using RNA isolated from PBMCs. Construction of TCR beta libraries relied on iRepertoire HTBI primers and on Arm-PCR targeting CDR3 regions. TCRdb used MiXCR to reprocess the multiplex PCR reads, holding one entry per CDR3 protein. The repertoire consists of about 520,000 distinct CDR3 sequences, with around 11% occurring once and the leading ten covering roughly 8.2%. The same data also contributed to another study, on T cells in Graves' hyperthyroidism and ophthalmopathy.

Sequencing used peripheral blood mononuclear cells (PBMCs), obtained at new diagnosis, from a patient treated with antithyroid drugs. The receptors shown here come from a woman aged 25 to 39 with Graves disease.

Only a few counts were recorded for this clonotype. This chain links TRBV4-3 with TRBJ2-2; 8 bases agree with TRBD1. The junction had 8 bases not matched to a gene; V was cut back by 3 bases and J by 8 bases. Looked up from germline, CDR1 is LGHNA and CDR2 is YSLEER. The CDR3 spans 15 residues. The CDR3 is CASSHIDRGGGELFF. The CDR3 DNA follows: TGCGCCAGCAGCCATATCGACAGGGGTGGTGGGGAGCTGTTTTTT.

This clonotype was recorded at least ten times. The J gene is TRBJ2-7, the V gene TRBV28, with a possible D match to TRBD2 (5 bases). CDR1 is MDHEN and CDR2 is SYDVKM in the germline V gene. CDR3 length equals 14 residues. V lost 8 bases, J lost 4 bases, and 18 bases lay in between. The CDR3 loop is CASSNVRASYEQYF. The CDR3 DNA follows: TGTGCCAGCTCAAACGTGAGGGCCTCATACGAGCAGTACTTC.

This clonotype was seen ten or more times. This chain connects TRBV2 to TRBJ2-7; 9 nucleotides agree with TRBD1. V lost 3 bases and J lost 1; bases outside the gene matches: 10. CDR1 SNHLY and CDR2 FYNNEI come from the germline V gene. The CDR3 consists of 17 residues. For the CDR3, the DNA is TGTGCCAGCAGTGACTTTTTTCCGGGACAGGGTTCCTACGAGCAGTACTTC. It is translated as CASSDFFPGQGSYEQYF.

With regard to this clonotype: One base away lies a much larger clone, so this may be a sequencing read error. The chain links TRBV27 to TRBJ2-3; D ambiguous. The CDR3 runs to 13 residues. Trimming cost V 8 bases and J 2 bases, with 11 bases left between them. Per germline, CDR1 MNHEY and CDR2 SMNVEV (reference sequence). In DNA, the CDR3 is TGTGCCAGCGGTAACTACGTCACAGATACGCAGTATTTT. It yields the protein CASGNYVTDTQYF.

This clonotype was observed many times. The chain employs TRBV29-1 and TRBJ2-1, with 9 bases identical to TRBD1. Trimming removed 5 bases from V and 1 base from J; junction bases left unmatched: 12. CDR1 is SQVTM, CDR2 ANQGSEA, per germline. The CDR3 contains 17 residues. This chain's CDR3 is CSVPWTGVSESYNEQFF. DNA for the CDR3: TGCAGCGTTCCCTGGACAGGGGTTTCGGAGTCCTACAATGAGCAGTTCTTC.

Concerning this clonotype: Germline is not matched at one junction end, which may reflect a read error. The chain employs TRBV20-1 and TRBJ1-1; D is possibly TRBD1 (5 bases). CDR3 length: 11 residues. CDR1 and CDR2 (germline): DFQATT, SNEGSKA (reference sequence). In DNA, the CDR3 is TGCAGTGCTAGAAGTGGGGGGTTAAGGGGTTTT. Its translation: CSARSGGLRGF.

V gene TRBV20-1 combines with J gene TRBJ2-5; D is possibly TRBD1 or TRBD2 (7 bases each). This CDR3 is built from 14 residues. Trimming removed 5 bases from V and 0 bases from J, with 13 bases in between. Germline V CDR1 and CDR2: DFQATT, SNEGSKA (reference sequence). The DNA for the CDR3 is TGCAGTGCTCGGAGCGGGACAGACCAAGAGACCCAGTACTTC. It is translated as CSARSGTDQETQYF.